These 5 T cell receptor beta chains were sequenced from one sample in a study of blood T cells in healthy people across ages. A J-beta primer mix and a sample-barcoded 5' primer were used in a second PCR of about 7 to 12 cycles. TCRdb fed the 5' RACE reads into MiXCR, producing one record per CDR3 protein. The table records more than 900,000 distinct CDR3 sequences, 20% to 25% of them present only once. This sample was shared with a second study, whose subject was T cells of mothers and their children.

Specimen: blood. Receptor source: a girl under 10 years old in good health.

The V and J genes are TRBV19 and TRBJ1-2; D uncertain. V gave up 3 bases and J gave up 2 bases, with 16 bases separating them. Germline lookup yields CDR1 LNHDA and CDR2 SQIVND (reference sequence). CDR3 length: 16 residues. The CDR3 nucleotides read TGTGCCAGTAGTATGGGAACATCGGTACTCAACTATGGCTACACCTTC. Translation: CASSMGTSVLNYGYTF.

This chain joins TRBV12-3 or TRBV12-4 and TRBJ2-7; D assignment may be TRBD1 or TRBD2 (5 bases each). Trimming removed 2 bases at V and 2 bases at J, with 13 bases between. CDR3 size: 15 residues. DNA for the CDR3: TGTGCCAGCAGTTTAATAGCAGAGGGGACCTACGAGCAGTACTTC. This sequence encodes CASSLIAEGTYEQYF.

The gene calls are TRBV20-1 and TRBJ2-5, with 10 bases lining up with TRBD2. CDR1 is DFQATT, CDR2 SNEGSKA, per germline (reference sequence). The CDR3 length is 14 residues. The junction had 9 bases not matched to a gene; V was cut back by 6 bases and J by 5 bases. CDR3 sequence: CSADKREGPETQYF. The CDR3 DNA reads as TGCAGTGCAGACAAGCGGGAGGGCCCCGAGACCCAGTACTTC.

Concerning this clonotype itself: Since a much larger clone is just one base distant, this may be a read error. The V gene is TRBV10-3, the J gene TRBJ2-3, with D perhaps given as TRBD1 or TRBD2 (5 bases each). Germline V gene lookup returns CDR1 ENHRY and CDR2 SYGVKD. The CDR3 runs to 13 residues. CDR3 amino acids: CAIEGQASDTQCF. The CDR3 DNA reads TGTGCCATCGAGGGGCAAGCAAGTGATACGCAGTGTTTT.

The chain carries TRBV3-1 and TRBJ2-7; 7 nucleotides align to TRBD2. The germline CDR1 and CDR2 sequences are LGHDT and YNNKEL (reference sequence). Trimming took 2 bases from V and 7 from J; bases not matched to a gene: 8. This CDR3 spans 14 amino acids. CDR3 amino acids: CASSQTGGSGEQYF. The CDR3 DNA reads as TGTGCCAGCAGCCAAACAGGCGGGAGCGGTGAGCAGTACTTC.